The next 17 T cell receptor beta chains were all read from a single sample in a study of CD8 T cells in Susac syndrome. Reverse transcription of roughly 0.5 to 1 ug RNA was performed with random hexamers. TCRdb re-derived calls from the immunoSEQ multiplex PCR reads in MiXCR, one entry per CDR3 protein. The data show 130,000 or so distinct CDR3 sequences, under 95% seen once. The specimen was CD8+ T cells from PBMCs. The receptors come from a human donor with multiple sclerosis.

The V gene is TRBV6-4, the J gene TRBJ1-1, with D uncertain. In germline, CDR1 is MRHNA, CDR2 SNTAGT. V shed 5 bases and J shed 1 base, with 8 bases lying between them. The CDR3 runs 13 residues. The CDR3 is CASSRTENTEAFF. CDR3 nucleotides: TGTGCCAGCAGTCGGACGGAGAACACTGAAGCTTTCTTT.

The chain is built from TRBV24-1 and TRBJ1-2; 8 nucleotides agree with TRBD1. CDR3 length: 14 amino acids. With V trimmed by 4 bases and J by 5 bases, 5 bases remained unmatched. The germline V gene has CDR1 KGHDR and CDR2 SFDVKD. CDR3 region: CATSDADRGYGYTF. The CDR3 region has the DNA TGTGCCACCAGTGACGCCGACAGGGGTTATGGCTACACCTTC.

This clonotype appeared a few times. This chain joins TRBV6-1 and TRBJ2-7; no clear D gene. The CDR3 loop spans 12 amino acids. Germline lookup yields CDR1 MNHNS and CDR2 SASEGT. Between the trimmed V and J ends, which lost 8 bases and 3 bases, there was a span of 11 bases. CDR3 DNA: TGTGCCAGCTTAGGAGCGCTCTACGAGCAGTACTTC. This codes for CASLGALYEQYF.

The rearrangement uses TRBV24-1 and TRBJ1-4; TRBD1 aligns across 10 bases. J was trimmed by 6 bases and V by 9 bases; bases with no gene match: 3. Germline CDR1 reads KGHDR; CDR2 reads SFDVKD. The CDR3 length is 13 residues. This chain's CDR3 is CATRGTGDEKLFF. CDR3 in DNA: TGTGCCACCCGTGGGACAGGGGATGAAAAACTGTTTTTT.

J is TRBJ1-5 and V is TRBV7-2, with a possible D match to TRBD1 (5 bases). The CDR3 is 15 amino acids. CDR1 and CDR2 (germline): SGHTA, FQGNSA. The germline V and J ends were trimmed by 4 bases and 4 bases, with 14 bases remaining between them. The CDR3 coding sequence is TGTGCCAGCAGCTGGGACTCAGGAGGTAATCAGCCCCAGCATTTT. This gives the protein CASSWDSGGNQPQHF.

The chain is built from TRBV6-5 and TRBJ2-7; 10 bases are shared with TRBD2. Looked up from germline, CDR1 is MNHEY and CDR2 is SVGAGI. The CDR3 contains 14 residues. The V segment lost 5 bases and the J segment 6 bases; nucleotides outside the gene matches: 7. The CDR3 sequence: CASSTSGEVTEQYF. The CDR3 DNA reads TGTGCCAGCAGTACTAGCGGGGAGGTCACCGAGCAGTACTTC.

This rearrangement joins TRBV4-1 to TRBJ2-7, with 7 bases fitting TRBD2. The V and J ends lost 1 base and 3 bases, in that order; junction bases with no gene match: 15. CDR3 length: 18 residues. Germline values: CDR1 MGHRA, CDR2 YSYEKL. The CDR3 loop reads CASSQVVASGGPLYEQYF. CDR3 nucleotides: TGCGCCAGCAGCCAAGTGGTGGCTAGCGGAGGCCCCCTCTACGAGCAGTACTTC.

The chain links TRBV19 to TRBJ1-1; 8 bases line up with TRBD1. The V gene end was trimmed by 10 bases and the J gene end by 6 bases; junction bases not matched to a gene: 4. The CDR3 spans 11 residues. Germline assignment: CDR1 LNHDA and CDR2 SQIVND (reference sequence). CDR3 sequence: CATGQGAEAFF. The CDR3 DNA is TGTGCCACCGGACAGGGCGCTGAAGCTTTCTTT.

The rearrangement uses TRBV5-6 and TRBJ2-7; D not certain. With 4 bases removed from V and 5 bases from J, the gap between germline ends came to 16 bases. Germline values: CDR1 SGHDT, CDR2 YYEEEE. The CDR3 spans 14 residues. The CDR3 loop is CASSITQAYNEQYF. CDR3 DNA: TGTGCCAGCAGCATCACGCAAGCGTATAACGAGCAGTACTTC.

The chain couples TRBV12-3 or TRBV12-4 to TRBJ2-1; no definite D call. With 4 bases removed from V and 7 bases from J, the gap between germline ends came to 5 bases. This CDR3 is built from 11 residues. CDR3 sequence: CASSSSNEQFF. The CDR3 DNA sequence: TGTGCCAGCAGTTCCTCTAATGAGCAGTTCTTC.

The chain carries TRBV6-2 or TRBV6-3 and TRBJ1-1, with D possibly being TRBD1 (5 bases). Germline CDR1 MNHEY, CDR2 SVGEGT. The CDR3 totals 13 residues. Trimming cost V 2 bases and J 5 bases, with 9 bases left between them. For the CDR3, the DNA is TGTGCCAGCAGTTACGGCAGGGCGACTGAAGCTTTCTTT. The encoded protein is CASSYGRATEAFF.

The CDR3 DNA follows: TGTGCCAGCAGTTACACGGACCCTTACGAGCAGTACTTC. This gives the protein CASSYTDPYEQYF. The V gene is TRBV6-6, the J gene TRBJ2-7; the D is unclear. CDR1 and CDR2 from the germline V gene are MNHNY and SVGAGI (reference sequence). Trimming removed 2 bases at V and 4 bases at J, with 9 bases between. The CDR3 extends over 13 amino acids.

The CDR3 DNA sequence: TGTGCCAGCAGCTCCTCGGCGGGGGCCTATGGCTACACCTTC. It yields the protein CASSSSAGAYGYTF. V is TRBV7-9 and J is TRBJ1-2, with D tentatively TRBD1 (6 bases). The CDR3 runs 14 residues. Germline CDR1 reads SEHNR; CDR2 reads FQNEAQ (reference sequence). V lost 4 bases, J lost 4 bases, and 13 bases lay in between.

This sequence joins TRBV19 and TRBJ2-7; TRBD1 might be the D (5 bases). Trimming cost V 5 bases and J 0 bases, with 14 bases left between them. The CDR3 is made up of 15 amino acids. CDR1 LNHDA and CDR2 SQIVND come from the germline V gene (reference sequence). The chain's CDR3 is CASSPQGQGSYEQYF. For the CDR3, the DNA is TGTGCCAGTAGTCCTCAGGGTCAAGGCTCCTACGAGCAGTACTTC.

The rearrangement uses TRBV4-2 and TRBJ2-5; D gene ambiguous. Trimming removed 0 bases from V and 5 bases from J, with 7 bases in between. From germline, CDR1 is LGHNA and CDR2 YNFKEQ. The CDR3 consists of 13 residues. The DNA of the CDR3 is TGTGCCAGCAGCCAAGATTTGAAGGAGACCCAGTACTTC. This encodes CASSQDLKETQYF.

This chain uses TRBV7-9 with TRBJ1-2; D remains unclear. Looked up from germline, CDR1 is SEHNR and CDR2 is FQNEAQ (reference sequence). The CDR3 is 15 residues long. Trimming stripped 5 bases from V and 0 bases from J, with 13 bases between. CDR3 in amino acids: CASSIGPGSNYGYTF. The CDR3 DNA reads as TGTGCCAGCAGCATCGGGCCCGGCTCTAACTATGGCTACACCTTC.

The count of this clonotype is one. The rearrangement uses TRBV4-1 and TRBJ2-1; the D is unclear. CDR3 length: 15 amino acids. Trimming removed 1 base from V and 3 bases from J, with 10 bases in between. Germline lookup yields CDR1 MGHRA and CDR2 YSYEKL. The CDR3 loop is CASSQVDMVYNEQFF. Written as DNA, the CDR3 is TGCGCCAGCAGCCAAGTGGATATGGTCTACAATGAGCAGTTCTTC.